Many counts were recorded for the clone carrying this T cell receptor (beta chain). Treatment specified: randomized to nivolumab then ipilimumab (arm A) or the reverse (arm B). With 5 bases removed from V and 3 bases from J, the gap between germline ends came to 13 bases. Germline CDR1 SGHNT, CDR2 YENEEA. This CDR3 region has 15 residues. These data belong to a study of sequential checkpoint blockade in melanoma. Some clones are missing from TCRdb's copy, which holds only in-frame ones; the method was immunoSEQ multiplex PCR. The table lists 5,500 to 6,500 clones, approximately 20% of them singletons.

The J gene is TRBJ2-2, the V gene TRBV11-3; D unresolved. The receptor comes from a human donor with melanoma. The sequencing here drew on tumor tissue (inferred from file names), taken from a patient given nivolumab and ipilimumab in sequence. DNA of the CDR3: TGTGCCAGCAGCCCGTCGCAGTTGGACACCGGGGAGCTGTTTTTT. It is translated as CASSPSQLDTGELFF.